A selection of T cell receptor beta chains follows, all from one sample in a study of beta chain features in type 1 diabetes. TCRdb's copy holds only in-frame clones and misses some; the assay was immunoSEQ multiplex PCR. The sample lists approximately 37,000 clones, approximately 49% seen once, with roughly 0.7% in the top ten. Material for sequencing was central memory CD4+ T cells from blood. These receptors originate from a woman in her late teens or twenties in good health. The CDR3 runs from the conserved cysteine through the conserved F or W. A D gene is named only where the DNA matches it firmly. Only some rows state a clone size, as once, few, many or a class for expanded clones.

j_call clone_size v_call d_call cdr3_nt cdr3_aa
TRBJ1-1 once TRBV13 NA TGTGCCAGCAGCCTCAACAGGAACACTGAAGCTTTCTTT CASSLNRNTEAFF
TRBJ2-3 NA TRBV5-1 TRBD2 TGCGCCAGCAGCAGTGGGACTAGCGGGAGTTCAGATACGCAGTATTTT CASSSGTSGSSDTQYF
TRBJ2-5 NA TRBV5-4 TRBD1 TGTGCCAGCAGCGCTAAGACAGGGGGCGAGACCCAGTACTTC CASSAKTGGETQYF
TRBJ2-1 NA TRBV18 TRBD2 TGTGCCAGCTCACCACCCGGGACTAGCGATTACAATGAGCAGTTCTTC CASSPPGTSDYNEQFF
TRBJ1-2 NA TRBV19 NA TGTGCCAGTAGTACAGGACTGTTCGGGTCTTCTGGCTACACCTTC CASSTGLFGSSGYTF
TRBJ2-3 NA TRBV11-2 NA TGTGCCAGCAGAAAGGGCAACAGGGCAAAAGATACGCAGTATTTT CASRKGNRAKDTQYF
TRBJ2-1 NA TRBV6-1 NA TGTGCCAGCAGTGAAAGGGGTGAGCAGTTCTTC CASSERGEQFF
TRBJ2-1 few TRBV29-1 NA TGCAGCGTTGAAGCCCAGGGGCTGAATGAGCAGTTCTTC CSVEAQGLNEQFF
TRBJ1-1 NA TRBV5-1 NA TGCGCCAGCAGCTCAGGACAGCCCGACACTGAAGCTTTCTTT CASSSGQPDTEAFF
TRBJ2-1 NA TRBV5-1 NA TGCGCCAGCAGCCGGTCCCAGGGGTGGGGCTACAATGAGCAGTTCTTC CASSRSQGWGYNEQFF